What follows are 5 T cell receptor beta chains derived from one specimen sequenced in a study of blood T cells in healthy people across ages. The second PCR ran roughly 6 to 11 cycles with a sample-barcoded 5' primer and J-beta primers. One entry per CDR3 protein, called by TCRdb with MiXCR from the 5' RACE reads. The data contain just under 550,000 distinct CDR3 sequences, about 24% of them seen just once; the ten biggest clones take up just over 8.5%. These same data were also listed under a study on T cells of mothers and their children.

Material for sequencing was blood. These receptors were taken from a boy aged 5 to 17 in good health.

The chain links TRBV7-6 to TRBJ2-3, with TRBD1 matching 9 bases. Germline lookup yields CDR1 SGHVS and CDR2 FNYEAQ. With V trimmed by 5 bases and J by 4 bases, 10 bases remained unmatched. This CDR3 has 16 amino acids. The CDR3 sequence: CASSGWDREGPDTQYF. Here the CDR3 DNA reads TGTGCCAGCAGCGGATGGGACAGGGAAGGTCCAGATACGCAGTATTTT. The complete variable domain, with remaining parts taken from reference TRBV7-6 and TRBJ2-3, reads GAGVSQSPRYKVTKRGQDVALRCDPISGHVSLYWYRQALGQGPEFLTYFNYEAQQDKSGLPNDRFSAERPEGSISTLTIQRTEQRDSAMYRCASSGWDREGPDTQYFGPGTRLTVL.

The chain couples TRBV7-8 to TRBJ2-5, with D maybe TRBD2 (6 bases). The J call is in doubt because the DNA end fits TRBJ2-7 better. CDR1 is SGHVS and CDR2 is FQNEAQ in the germline V gene. This CDR3 comprises 16 residues. The CDR3 reads CASSLAYSGGSYEQYF. The CDR3 coding sequence is TGTGCCAGCAGCTTAGCTTATTCAGGAGGGTCCTACGAGCAGTACTTC.

This chain's CDR3 is CSARRTGGYEQYF. The DNA for the CDR3 is TGCAGCGCCCGACGGACAGGGGGATACGAGCAGTACTTC. The rearrangement joins TRBV29-1 to TRBJ2-7; TRBD1 matches 10 bases. The CDR3 is 13 residues long. Germline-derived CDR1 and CDR2 are SQVTM and ANQGSEA. V lost 7 bases and J lost 4; bases outside the gene matches: 7.

J is TRBJ2-2 and V is TRBV20-1; 7 nucleotides align to TRBD1. The V segment lost 0 bases and the J segment 1 base; nucleotides outside the gene matches: 8. CDR1 DFQATT and CDR2 SNEGSKA come from the germline V gene (reference sequence). The CDR3 is made up of 17 amino acids. CDR3 in amino acids: CSARDSRTGQNTGELFF. The CDR3 DNA sequence: TGCAGTGCTAGAGATAGTAGGACAGGTCAGAACACCGGGGAGCTGTTTTTT.

This clonotype was observed a handful of times. The rearrangement joins TRBV20-1 to TRBJ1-4, with no clear D. With 6 bases removed from V and 2 bases from J, the gap between germline ends came to 10 bases. CDR1 DFQATT and CDR2 SNEGSKA come from the germline V gene (reference sequence). The CDR3 is made up of 13 amino acids. For the CDR3, the DNA is TGCAGTGCCCTACCGGACACTAATGAAAAACTGTTTTTT. This sequence encodes CSALPDTNEKLFF.